This TCR beta chain was obtained from a study of T cell responses to AZD1222 COVID-19 vaccine. Regarding this clone: Its antigen is not identified.

CDR3 length: 14 amino acids. Trimming left V 5 bases short and J 5 bases short, with 12 bases between. Germline CDR1 reads SGHAT; CDR2 reads FQNNGV. Second doses at about 4 or about 12 weeks were pooled. Study results and caveats: Within unmutated variant regions lay the reported targets of nearly half of spike-specific TCRs.

Some clones are missing from TCRdb's copy, which holds only in-frame ones; the method was immunoSEQ multiplex PCR. The sample includes 89,000 or so clones, roughly 90% seen only once; the top ten take about 30%. This sequence joins TRBV11-2 and TRBJ1-4; no clear D. The origin of this receptor is an adult who received the AZD1222 COVID-19 vaccine. The sequencing used peripheral blood, collected 28 days after the second AZD1222 dose. CDR3 DNA sequence: TGTGCCAGCAGCCCAGTGGGGATAAATGAAAAACTGTTTTTT. Translated, it gives CASSPVGINEKLFF. Full variable domain (outside the CDR3, taken from reference TRBV11-2 and TRBJ1-4): EAGVAQSPRYKIIEKRQSVAFWCNPISGHATLYWYQQILGQGPKLLIQFQNNGVVDDSQLPKDRFSAERLKGVDSTLKIQPAKLEDSAVYLCASSPVGINEKLFFGSGTQLSVL.